These 21 T cell receptor beta chains came from one sample sequenced in a study of T cells in Graves' hyperthyroidism and ophthalmopathy (dated by TCRdb to about 2019). The protocol used for the library was multiplex PCR. The sequencer was an Illumina HiSeq 2000. TCR beta CDR3 regions were amplified from RNA transcripts. A first-round RT-PCR of the TCR CDR3 used the HTBI primer set with the Qiagen OneStep RT-PCR kit. TCRdb applied fastp at Q25 and MiXCR to the public reads, then kept only in-frame beta chains. Identical CDR3 protein sequences are pooled into one entry, listed with their most common genes and DNA. This sample lists over 450,000 distinct CDR3 sequences; about a sixth were detected once. The ten largest clonotypes hold approximately 15% of the sample. Sequenced: blood. These receptors were collected from a woman between 18 and 30 years old with Graves' ophthalmopathy.

Many counts were recorded for this clonotype. V gene TRBV10-2 combines with J gene TRBJ1-5; D call uncertain. CDR1 and CDR2 (germline): WSHSY, SAAADI. This CDR3 contains 14 residues. Trimming left V 2 bases short and J 1 base short, with 6 bases between. The DNA of the CDR3 is TGCGCCAGCAGTGAGGACAACAGCAATCAGCCCCAGCATTTT. Its translation is CASSEDNSNQPQHF.

This rearrangement joins TRBV4-3 to TRBJ1-1; perhaps TRBD1 as D (5 bases). This CDR3 is built from 15 residues. V gave up 0 bases and J gave up 4 bases, with 12 bases separating them. Germline V CDR1 and CDR2: LGHNA, YSLEER. This CDR3 reads CASSQERGMSTEAFF. The CDR3 nucleotides are TGCGCCAGCAGCCAAGAGAGGGGAATGAGCACTGAAGCTTTCTTT.

This clonotype has only a few counts. The chain joins TRBV9 to TRBJ1-2; 7 positions agree with TRBD1. The CDR3 covers 15 residues. Germline trimming cut 4 bases from V and 0 bases from J; bases unmatched to any gene: 6. Germline loops: CDR1 SGDLS, CDR2 YYNGEE. DNA for the CDR3: TGTGCCAGCAGCCCCTGGACAGGCTCTAACTATGGCTACACCTTC. Amino acid sequence: CASSPWTGSNYGYTF. The full variable domain, in which reference TRBV9 and TRBJ1-2 provide the parts outside the CDR3, is DSGVTQTPKHLITATGQRVTLRCSPRSGDLSVYWYQQSLDQGLQFLIQYYNGEERAKGNILERFSAQQFPDLHSELNLSSLELGDSALYFCASSPWTGSNYGYTFGSGTRLTVV.

The table lists this clonotype with a few counts. V gene TRBV5-1 combines with J gene TRBJ2-2; 9 bases line up with TRBD2. V shed 7 bases, J shed 1 base, and the junction held 14 bases outside the gene matches. CDR3 length: 18 residues. Germline CDR1 SGHRS, CDR2 YFSETQ. DNA of the CDR3: TGCGCCAGCTATAGAGAGACTAGCGGACTGTTGAACACCGGGGAGCTGTTTTTT. It codes for CASYRETSGLLNTGELFF.

This clonotype has only a few counts. This chain's CDR3 is CASSYGGQGIPRQYF. The CDR3 coding sequence is TGTGCCAGCAGTTACGGGGGACAGGGTATCCCCCGGCAGTACTTC. The chain joins TRBV6-5 to TRBJ2-7; 9 bases agree with TRBD1. V dropped 2 bases and J dropped 9; count of bases not matched to a gene: 11. Germline V gene data show CDR1 as MNHEY and CDR2 as SVGAGI. The CDR3 totals 15 residues.

This clonotype has at least ten counts. The chain has TRBV18 and TRBJ1-2; D ambiguous. V lost 2 bases and J lost 2, with 6 bases in between. The germline V gene has CDR1 KGHSH and CDR2 LQKENI. This CDR3 contains 13 residues. CDR3 amino acids: CASSPGENYGYTF. The DNA of the CDR3 is TGTGCCAGCTCACCAGGGGAAAACTATGGCTACACCTTC.

This clonotype has just a few counts. The J gene is TRBJ1-2, the V gene TRBV7-2; 7 nucleotides agree with TRBD1. The CDR3 length is 16 residues. Germline lookup yields CDR1 SGHTA and CDR2 FQGNSA. The trim removed 3 bases at V and 8 bases at J, leaving 15 bases unmatched. The CDR3, as DNA: TGTGCCAGCAGCTTTCGGACAGGCGGGGTATTGTACGGCTACACCTTC. Its translation: CASSFRTGGVLYGYTF.

This clonotype was recorded many times. This chain uses TRBV7-2 with TRBJ1-6; the D gene is possibly TRBD1 (5 bases). Trimming shortened V by 5 bases and J by 7 bases, and 12 bases separated the two germline ends. Per germline, CDR1 SGHTA and CDR2 FQGNSA. The CDR3 extends over 14 amino acids. The DNA for the CDR3 is TGTGCCAGCAGCCCCGGGGGGAACAATTCACCCCTCCACTTT. This encodes CASSPGGNNSPLHF.

In the case of this clonotype: At one end the junction does not follow the germline gene, possibly because of a read error. The chain uses TRBV28 and TRBJ2-1, with D possibly being TRBD1 (6 bases). The CDR3 contains 16 residues. The germline CDR1 and CDR2 sequences are MDHEN and SYDVKM. The chain's CDR3 is CASSRSLAIRDNEQLF. The CDR3 nucleotides are TGTGCCAGCAGCCGCTCTTTAGCGATCAGGGACAATGAGCAGCTCTTC.

In the case of this clonotype: A much bigger clone sits one base away, suggesting this may be a read error. The genes are TRBV9 and TRBJ1-2; TRBD1 is a possible D gene (6 bases). The CDR3 loop spans 14 amino acids. Germline CDR1 is SGDLS and CDR2 is YYNGEE. The V end lost 3 bases, the J end lost 3 bases, and 12 bases lay between the germline ends. CDR3 bases: TGTGCCAGCAGCGCCTCCCGGACAGACTATGGCTACACCTTC. Amino acid sequence: CASSASRTDYGYTF.

There are a few counts of this clonotype. The V call is TRBV6-1, the J call TRBJ1-5, with 9 bases identical to TRBD1. Germline loops: CDR1 MNHNS, CDR2 SASEGT. The ends lost 8 bases at V and 6 bases at J; junction bases unmatched: 11. The CDR3 is 15 amino acids. The CDR3: CASQTGTGIGQPQHF. CDR3 nucleotides: TGTGCCAGCCAAACCGGGACAGGGATCGGTCAGCCCCAGCATTTT.

This clonotype was seen a few times. The chain links TRBV4-2 to TRBJ2-7, with D possibly being TRBD1 (5 bases). Between the trimmed V and J ends, which lost 2 bases and 0 bases, there was a span of 11 bases. This CDR3 contains 15 residues. Germline CDR1 reads LGHNA; CDR2 reads YNFKEQ. The CDR3 nucleotides read TGTGCCAGCAGCCAAACGGACACGTCCTCCTACGAGCAGTACTTC. Translating gives CASSQTDTSSYEQYF.

The V call is TRBV19, the J call TRBJ2-2, with D tentatively TRBD2 (6 bases). The CDR3 covers 15 residues. From germline, CDR1 is LNHDA and CDR2 SQIVND (reference sequence). V was cut by 4 bases and J by 0 bases, with 9 bases left in between. The CDR3 DNA sequence: TGTGCCAGTAGTAAGGGACTCTCGAACACCGGGGAGCTGTTTTTT. As protein: CASSKGLSNTGELFF.

This clonotype has just a few counts. An end of the junction does not agree with germline; a read error may underlie this. The chain carries TRBV7-6 and TRBJ1-3; 7 positions agree with TRBD1. The germline CDR1 and CDR2 sequences are SGHVS and FNYEAQ. The CDR3 is 17 residues long. CDR3 nucleotides: TGTGCCAGCAGCCCGAGACCCCCGGGACAGTCTGGAAACACCACATATTTT. Translating it yields CASSPRPPGQSGNTTYF.

This clonotype was picked up many times. The J gene is TRBJ2-7, the V gene TRBV29-1; D could derive from TRBD1 or TRBD2 (5 bases each). CDR1 SQVTM and CDR2 ANQGSEA come from the germline V gene. V dropped 7 bases and J dropped 2 bases, with 12 bases sitting between them. The CDR3 spans 12 residues. The CDR3 spells CSGRDGTYEQYF. CDR3 nucleotides: TGCAGCGGTCGGGACGGCACCTACGAGCAGTACTTC.

The sample holds many counts of this clonotype. This chain links TRBV6-1 with TRBJ1-5, with 9 bases matching TRBD1. From germline, CDR1 is MNHNS and CDR2 SASEGT. The CDR3 is 15 amino acids. Trimming took 5 bases from V and 4 from J; bases not matched to a gene: 6. The chain's CDR3 is CASSQGQGQNQPQHF. The CDR3 nucleotides read TGTGCCAGCAGTCAGGGACAGGGACAGAATCAGCCCCAGCATTTT.

This clonotype was recorded many times. The chain uses TRBV30 and TRBJ2-1, with D tentatively TRBD2 (5 bases). Trimming removed 3 bases at V and 7 bases at J, with 7 bases between. Germline V CDR1 and CDR2: GTSNPN, SVGIG (reference sequence). This CDR3 is built from 11 residues. The CDR3 coding sequence is TGTGCCTGGAGGAGGGCAAATGAGCAGTTCTTC. As protein: CAWRRANEQFF.

This chain uses TRBV9 with TRBJ1-2, with a weak D call TRBD1 (5 bases). The V gene's germline CDR1 is SGDLS and CDR2 YYNGEE. The CDR3 has 13 residues. V was cut by 4 bases and J by 2 bases, with 9 bases left in between. The CDR3 DNA follows: TGTGCCAGCAGCTCCCGACAGAACTATGGCTACACCTTC. As protein: CASSSRQNYGYTF.

This clonotype was counted at least ten times. V gene TRBV6-1 combines with J gene TRBJ2-3, with 9 bases identical to TRBD1. The V gene's germline CDR1 is MNHNS and CDR2 SASEGT. The CDR3 totals 19 residues. Unmatched junction bases numbered 19, after V lost 5 bases and J lost 4 bases. The CDR3 region has the DNA TGTGCCAGCAGTTATTCACCTCCTAACAGGGGGCGAATCCCAGATACGCAGTATTTT. Translation gives CASSYSPPNRGRIPDTQYF.

This clonotype has at least ten counts. The genes are TRBV28 and TRBJ1-1; D is possibly TRBD1 (6 bases). The V gene's germline CDR1 is MDHEN and CDR2 SYDVKM. CDR3 length: 15 amino acids. V was shortened by 7 bases and J by 3 bases, with 18 bases between the two germline ends. As DNA, the CDR3 is TGTGCCAGCACCCGATTCTTAACAGGGCACACTGAAGCTTTCTTT. This gives the protein CASTRFLTGHTEAFF.

V gene TRBV27 combines with J gene TRBJ2-2, with 11 bases that match TRBD1. CDR1 MNHEY and CDR2 SMNVEV come from the germline V gene (reference sequence). Trimming removed 4 bases from V and 5 bases from J; junction bases left unmatched: 6. This CDR3 comprises 16 residues. CDR3: CASSWYRDRGTGELFF. The CDR3 DNA reads as TGTGCCAGCAGTTGGTACCGGGACAGGGGGACCGGGGAGCTGTTTTTT.